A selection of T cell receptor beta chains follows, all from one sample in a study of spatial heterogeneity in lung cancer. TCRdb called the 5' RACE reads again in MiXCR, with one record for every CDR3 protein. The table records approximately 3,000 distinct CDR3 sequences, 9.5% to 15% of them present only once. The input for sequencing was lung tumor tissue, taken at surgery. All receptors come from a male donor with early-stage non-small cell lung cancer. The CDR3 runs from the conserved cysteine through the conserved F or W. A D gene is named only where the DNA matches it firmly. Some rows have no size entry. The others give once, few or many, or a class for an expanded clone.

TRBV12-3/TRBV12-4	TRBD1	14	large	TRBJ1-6	CASRLGQENSPLHF	TGTGCCAGCAGATTGGGACAGGAAAATTCACCCCTCCACTTT
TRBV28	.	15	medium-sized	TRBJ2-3	CASSPPRAETDTQYF	TGTGCCAGCAGTCCCCCCAGGGCGGAGACAGATACGCAGTATTTT
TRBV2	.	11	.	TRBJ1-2	CASQETAGYTF	TGTGCCAGCCAAGAGACAGCTGGCTACACCTTC
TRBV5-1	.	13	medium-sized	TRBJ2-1	CASSWDSYNEQFF	TGCGCCAGCAGCTGGGACTCCTACAATGAGCAGTTCTTC
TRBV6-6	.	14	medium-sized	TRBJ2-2	CASGTASGTGELFF	TGTGCCAGCGGGACGGCGTCAGGCACCGGGGAGCTGTTTTTT
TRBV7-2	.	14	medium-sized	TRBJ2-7	CASSPLGASNEQYF	TGTGCCAGCAGCCCGTTGGGGGCTAGTAACGAGCAGTACTTC
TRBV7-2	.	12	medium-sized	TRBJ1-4	CASSLRDEKLFF	TGTGCCAGCAGCCTCCGGGACGAAAAACTGTTTTTT
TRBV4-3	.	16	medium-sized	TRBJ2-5	CASSQRYGTDQETQYF	TGCGCCAGCAGCCAGCGTTATGGGACGGACCAAGAGACCCAGTACTTC
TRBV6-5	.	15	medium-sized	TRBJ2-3	CASRRDPTSTDTQYF	TGTGCCAGCAGGCGGGACCCAACTAGCACAGATACGCAGTATTTT
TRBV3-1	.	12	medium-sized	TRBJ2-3	CASSQGKDTQYF	TGTGCCAGCAGCCAGGGAAAGGATACGCAGTATTTT
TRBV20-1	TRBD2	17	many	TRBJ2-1	CSALLAGAVIDHNEQFF	TGCAGTGCTTTACTAGCGGGGGCCGTCATCGACCACAATGAGCAGTTCTTC
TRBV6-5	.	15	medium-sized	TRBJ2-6	CASTQGSAGANVLTF	TGTGCGAGCACTCAGGGAAGCGCTGGGGCCAACGTCCTGACTTTC
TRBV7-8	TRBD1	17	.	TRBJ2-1	CASNPYGSGQGFDEQFF	TGTGCCAGCAACCCTTATGGGTCGGGACAGGGATTCGATGAGCAGTTCTTC
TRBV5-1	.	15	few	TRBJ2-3	CASSLLGARADTQYF	TGCGCCAGCAGTTTACTGGGGGCCCGTGCAGATACGCAGTATTTT
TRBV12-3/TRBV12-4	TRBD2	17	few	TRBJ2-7	CASSFQFRRLAGSEQYF	TGTGCCAGCAGCTTTCAGTTTCGTCGACTAGCGGGGAGCGAGCAGTACTTC
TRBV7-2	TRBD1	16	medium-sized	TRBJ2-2	CASSLTGTGGTGELFF	TGTGCCAGCAGCTTAACCGGGACAGGGGGCACCGGGGAGCTGTTTTTT
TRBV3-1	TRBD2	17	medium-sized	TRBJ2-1	CASSQDPGLAVKDEQFF	TGTGCCAGCAGCCAAGATCCGGGACTAGCGGTAAAGGATGAGCAGTTCTTC
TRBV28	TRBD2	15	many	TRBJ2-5	CASSPSGGEQETQYF	TGTGCCAGCAGTCCTAGCGGGGGGGAGCAAGAGACCCAGTACTTC
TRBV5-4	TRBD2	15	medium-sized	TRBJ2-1	CASSYSGSAYNEQFF	TGTGCCAGCAGTTACAGCGGGAGTGCCTACAATGAGCAGTTCTTC
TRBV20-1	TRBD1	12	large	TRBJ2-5	CSAGQGGETQYF	TGCAGTGCTGGACAGGGAGGAGAGACCCAGTACTTC
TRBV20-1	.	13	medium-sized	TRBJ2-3	CSASLQSVNTQYF	TGCAGTGCTAGTCTTCAAAGCGTAAATACGCAGTATTTT
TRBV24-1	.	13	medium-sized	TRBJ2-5	CATSEAGLKTQYF	TGTGCCACCAGTGAGGCGGGGCTGAAGACCCAGTACTTC
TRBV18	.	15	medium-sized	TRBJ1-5	CASSPTGGHNQPQHF	TGTGCCAGCTCCCCCACAGGTGGCCACAATCAGCCCCAGCATTTT
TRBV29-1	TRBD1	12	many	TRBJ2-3	CGSWDSGDTQYF	TGCGGCTCGTGGGACAGTGGAGATACGCAGTATTTT
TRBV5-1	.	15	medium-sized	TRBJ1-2	CASSWATGLPYGYTF	TGCGCCAGCAGCTGGGCCACAGGGTTGCCCTATGGCTACACCTTC
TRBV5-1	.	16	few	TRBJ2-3	CASSLATGPSTDTQYF	TGCGCCAGCAGCTTGGCCACGGGACCTAGCACAGATACGCAGTATTTT
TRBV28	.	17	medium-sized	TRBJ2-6	CASSFTDRSSGANVLTF	TGTGCCAGCAGTTTCACGGACCGCAGCTCTGGGGCCAACGTCCTGACTTTC
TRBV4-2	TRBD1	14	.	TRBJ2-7	CASSQVGQGYEQYF	TGTGCCAGCAGCCAAGTCGGACAGGGCTACGAGCAGTACTTC
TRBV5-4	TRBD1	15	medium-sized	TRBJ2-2	CASSARDSYTGELFF	TGTGCCAGCAGCGCAAGGGACAGCTACACCGGGGAGCTGTTTTTT
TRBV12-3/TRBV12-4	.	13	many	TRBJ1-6	CASSYRAISPLHF	TGTGCCAGCAGTTACAGGGCGATTTCACCCCTCCACTTT
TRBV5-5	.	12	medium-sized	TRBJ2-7	CASSFFGYEQYF	TGTGCCAGCAGCTTCTTTGGCTACGAGCAGTACTTC
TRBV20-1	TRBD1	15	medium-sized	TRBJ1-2	CSLLHTGGADYGYTF	TGCAGTCTTTTACATACAGGGGGCGCGGACTATGGCTACACCTTC
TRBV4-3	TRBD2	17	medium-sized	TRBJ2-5	CASSQGRTSGLQETQYF	TGCGCCAGCAGCCAAGGAAGGACTAGCGGGCTGCAAGAGACCCAGTACTTC
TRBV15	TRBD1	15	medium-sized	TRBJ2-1	CATSRRQGERTQQFF	TGTGCCACCAGCAGAAGACAGGGAGAACGAACACAGCAGTTCTTC
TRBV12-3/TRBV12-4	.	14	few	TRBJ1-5	CASSLEGGNQPQHF	TGTGCCAGCAGTTTGGAGGGTGGCAATCAGCCCCAGCATTTT
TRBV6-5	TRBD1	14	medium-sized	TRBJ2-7	CASSYGQGGYEQYF	TGTGCCAGCAGTTACGGACAGGGAGGCTACGAGCAGTACTTC
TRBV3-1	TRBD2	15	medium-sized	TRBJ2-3	CASTPSGGALDTQYF	TGTGCCAGCACTCCTAGCGGGGGGGCCTTGGATACGCAGTATTTT
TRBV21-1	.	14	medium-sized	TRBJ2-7	CASSARDRVYEQYF	TGTGCCAGCAGCGCCCGGGACAGAGTCTACGAGCAGTACTTC
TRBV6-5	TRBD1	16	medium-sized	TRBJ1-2	CASSYVQGARGFGYTF	TGTGCCAGCAGTTACGTACAGGGGGCGCGGGGTTTTGGCTACACCTTC
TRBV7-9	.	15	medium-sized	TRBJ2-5	CASSNGQAGQETQYF	TGTGCCAGCAGCAACGGTCAGGCGGGGCAAGAGACCCAGTACTTC
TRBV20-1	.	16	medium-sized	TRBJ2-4	CSASGRGQTAKNIQYF	TGCAGTGCTAGTGGAAGAGGGCAGACGGCCAAAAACATTCAGTACTTC
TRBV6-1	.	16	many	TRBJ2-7	CASSEARTSFMREQYF	TGTGCCAGCAGTGAAGCGAGAACGAGCTTTATGAGGGAGCAGTACTTC
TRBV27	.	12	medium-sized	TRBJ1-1	CASSFWGTEAFF	TGTGCCAGCAGTTTTTGGGGGACTGAAGCTTTCTTT
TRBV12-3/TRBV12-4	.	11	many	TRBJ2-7	CASSRLSEQYF	TGTGCCAGCAGCCGCCTAAGCGAGCAGTACTTC
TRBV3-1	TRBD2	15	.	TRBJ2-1	CASSSRTSGGVEQFF	TGTGCCAGCAGCTCCCGGACTAGCGGGGGGGTTGAGCAGTTCTTC
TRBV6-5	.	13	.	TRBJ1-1	CASTSGINTEAFF	TGTGCCAGCACATCAGGGATCAACACTGAAGCTTTCTTT
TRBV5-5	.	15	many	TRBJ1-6	CASSSYLVVDSPLHF	TGTGCCAGCAGTTCCTACCTAGTTGTGGATTCACCCCTCCACTTT
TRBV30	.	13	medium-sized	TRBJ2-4	CAWAWGSLGIQYF	TGTGCCTGGGCTTGGGGCTCACTGGGGATTCAGTACTTC
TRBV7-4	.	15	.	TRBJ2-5	CASSLSSVGPTAQYF	TGTGCCAGCAGCTTAAGTTCCGTGGGGCCGACGGCGCAGTACTTC